This TCR beta chain was captured in a study of OX40 agonist ivuxolimab in advanced cancers. Study-level findings and limits: Antigen specificity was not determined for the expanded peripheral T cells.

The CDR3 is 14 amino acids. The V gene lost 2 bases and the J gene lost 2 bases, with 9 bases spanning the gap. Germline V gene sequence: CDR1 MNHEY, CDR2 SVGAGI. TCRdb's table, derived via immunoSEQ multiplex PCR, lists solely in-frame clones and lacks some. The repertoire has tens of thousands of clones, 70% to 90% of them found once; the top ten carry more than 0.8%. About this clone itself: The target antigen is unknown.

Sequenced here: CD4+ or CD8+ T cells sorted from blood, sampled in a trial of the OX40 agonist ivuxolimab. The chain uses TRBV6-5 and TRBJ2-5; D may correspond to TRBD1 or TRBD2 (5 bases each). The receptor's source is an adult with an advanced solid tumor such as melanoma, head and neck, liver or kidney cancer. The CDR3 bases are TGTGCCAGCAGTTACAGGGGAGTGCAAGAGACCCAGTACTTC. Amino acids: CASSYRGVQETQYF.